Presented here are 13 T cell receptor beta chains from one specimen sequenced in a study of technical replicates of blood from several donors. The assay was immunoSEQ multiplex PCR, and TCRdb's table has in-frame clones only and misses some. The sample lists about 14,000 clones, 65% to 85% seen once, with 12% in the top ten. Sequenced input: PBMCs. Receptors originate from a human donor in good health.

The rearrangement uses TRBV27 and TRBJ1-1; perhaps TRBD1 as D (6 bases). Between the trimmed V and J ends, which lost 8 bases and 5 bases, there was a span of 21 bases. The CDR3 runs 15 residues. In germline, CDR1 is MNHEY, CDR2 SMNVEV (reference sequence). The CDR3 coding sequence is TGTGCCAGCGGTAAGCGGGGGGGCCCTTCAACTGAAGCTTTCTTT. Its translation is CASGKRGGPSTEAFF.

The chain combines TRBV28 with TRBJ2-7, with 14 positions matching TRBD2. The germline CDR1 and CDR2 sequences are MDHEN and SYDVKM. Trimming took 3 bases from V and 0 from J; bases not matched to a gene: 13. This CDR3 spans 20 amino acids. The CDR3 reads CASSFGDRGLAGGSSYEQYF. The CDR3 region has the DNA TGTGCCAGCAGTTTCGGGGATCGAGGACTAGCGGGAGGAAGCTCCTACGAGCAGTACTTC.

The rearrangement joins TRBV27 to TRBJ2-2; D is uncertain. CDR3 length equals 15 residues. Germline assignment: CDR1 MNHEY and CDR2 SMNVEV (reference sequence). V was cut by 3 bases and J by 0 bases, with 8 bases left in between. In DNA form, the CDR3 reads TGTGCCAGCAGTTTGTCCGGAGCGAACACCGGGGAGCTGTTTTTT. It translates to CASSLSGANTGELFF.

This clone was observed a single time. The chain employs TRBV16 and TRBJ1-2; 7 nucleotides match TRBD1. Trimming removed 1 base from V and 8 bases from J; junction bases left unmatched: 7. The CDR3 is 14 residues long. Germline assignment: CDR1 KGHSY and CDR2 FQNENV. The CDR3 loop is CASSQYRGTEGYTF. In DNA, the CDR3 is TGTGCCAGCAGCCAATACCGGGGGACAGAAGGCTACACCTTC. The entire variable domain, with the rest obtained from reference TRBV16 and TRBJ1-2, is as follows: GEEVAQTPKHLVRGEGQKAKLYCAPIKGHSYVFWYQQVLKNEFKFLISFQNENVFDETGMPKERFSAKCLPNSPCSLEIQATKLEDSAVYFCASSQYRGTEGYTFGSGTRLTVV.

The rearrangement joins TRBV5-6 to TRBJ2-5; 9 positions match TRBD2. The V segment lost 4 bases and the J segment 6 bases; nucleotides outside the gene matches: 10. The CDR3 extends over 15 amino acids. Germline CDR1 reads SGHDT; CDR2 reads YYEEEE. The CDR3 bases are TGTGCCAGCAGCGTTAGCGGGAGAGGCCGACAGACCCAGTACTTC. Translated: CASSVSGRGRQTQYF.

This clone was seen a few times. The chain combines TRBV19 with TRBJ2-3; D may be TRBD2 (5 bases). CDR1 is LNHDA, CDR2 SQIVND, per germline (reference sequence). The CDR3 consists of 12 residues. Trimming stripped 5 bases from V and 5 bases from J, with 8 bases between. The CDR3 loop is CASSALVDTQYF. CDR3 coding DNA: TGTGCCAGTAGTGCACTAGTAGATACGCAGTATTTT.

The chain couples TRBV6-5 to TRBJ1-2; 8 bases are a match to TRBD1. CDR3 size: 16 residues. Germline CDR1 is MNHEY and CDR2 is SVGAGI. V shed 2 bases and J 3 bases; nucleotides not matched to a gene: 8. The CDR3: CASSYGFGQGDYGYTF. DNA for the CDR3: TGTGCCAGCAGTTACGGATTCGGACAGGGTGACTATGGCTACACCTTC.

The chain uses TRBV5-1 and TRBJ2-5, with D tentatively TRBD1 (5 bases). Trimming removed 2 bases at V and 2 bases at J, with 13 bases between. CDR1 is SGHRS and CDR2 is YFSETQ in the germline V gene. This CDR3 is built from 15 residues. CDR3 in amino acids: CASSFAGIMQETQYF. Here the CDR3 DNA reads TGCGCCAGCAGCTTCGCAGGGATTATGCAAGAGACCCAGTACTTC.

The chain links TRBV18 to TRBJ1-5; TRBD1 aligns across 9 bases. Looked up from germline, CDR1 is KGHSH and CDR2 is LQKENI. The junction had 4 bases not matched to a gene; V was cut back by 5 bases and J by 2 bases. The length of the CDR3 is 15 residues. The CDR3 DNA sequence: TGTGCCAGCTCAGTTACAGGGGGCGGCAATCAGCCCCAGCATTTT. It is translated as CASSVTGGGNQPQHF.

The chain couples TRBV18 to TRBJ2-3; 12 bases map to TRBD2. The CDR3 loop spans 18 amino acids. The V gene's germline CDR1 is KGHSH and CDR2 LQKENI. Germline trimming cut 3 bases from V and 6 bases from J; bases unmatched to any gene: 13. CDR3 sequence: CASSPSASGRADGDTQYF. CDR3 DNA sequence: TGTGCCAGCTCACCGTCTGCTAGCGGGAGGGCAGACGGGGATACGCAGTATTTT. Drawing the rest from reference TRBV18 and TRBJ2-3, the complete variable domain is NAGVMQNPRHLVRRRGQEARLRCSPMKGHSHVYWYRQLPEEGLKFMVYLQKENIIDESGMPKERFSAEFPKEGPSILRIQQVVRGDSAAYFCASSPSASGRADGDTQYFGPGTRLTVL.

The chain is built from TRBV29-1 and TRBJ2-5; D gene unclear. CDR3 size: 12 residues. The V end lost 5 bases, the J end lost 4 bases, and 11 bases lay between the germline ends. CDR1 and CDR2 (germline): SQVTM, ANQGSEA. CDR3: CSVLPIGETQYF. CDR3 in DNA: TGCAGCGTTCTCCCGATCGGAGAGACCCAGTACTTC.

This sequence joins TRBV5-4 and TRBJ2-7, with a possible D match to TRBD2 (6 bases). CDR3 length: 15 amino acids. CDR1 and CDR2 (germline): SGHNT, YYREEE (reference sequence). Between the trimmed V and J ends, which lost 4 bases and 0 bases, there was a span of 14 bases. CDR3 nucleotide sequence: TGTGCCAGCAGCCCCGGAGGGGCAATCTCCTACGAGCAGTACTTC. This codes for CASSPGGAISYEQYF.

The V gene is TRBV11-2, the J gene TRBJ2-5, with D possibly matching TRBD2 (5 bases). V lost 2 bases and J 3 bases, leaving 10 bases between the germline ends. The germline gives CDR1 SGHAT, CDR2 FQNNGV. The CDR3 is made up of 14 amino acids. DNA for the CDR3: TGTGCCAGCAGCTTAAGTTCCGGGGAAGAGACCCAGTACTTC. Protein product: CASSLSSGEETQYF.